These T cell receptor beta chains were read from a single sample in a study of CD8 T cells in ankylosing spondylitis. Each CDR3 protein is one row after TCRdb ran MiXCR on the 5' RACE reads. The sample yields some 270,000 distinct CDR3 sequences, roughly 32% seen once. Sequenced input: blood, either unsorted or a sorted T cell fraction (not recorded which). The receptors originated from a male donor with ankylosing spondylitis or in good health (not recorded which). Each CDR3 is given with its conserved first and last residue. A D gene is named only where the DNA matches it firmly. The size of a clone is reported for some rows only, either as once, few or many, or as a class for expanded clones.

v_gene	d_gene	j_gene	abundance	CDR3aa	CDR3nt
TRBV12-3/TRBV12-4	-	TRBJ2-2	-	CASSYRVTGELFF	TGTGCCAGCAGTTACAGGGTCACCGGGGAGCTGTTTTTT
TRBV20-1	-	TRBJ2-3	few	CSATGGPTDTQYF	TGCAGTGCTACCGGGGGACCCACAGATACGCAGTATTTT
TRBV20-1	-	TRBJ2-1	-	CSALPYNRNEQFF	TGCAGTGCCTTACCCTACAACAGGAATGAGCAGTTCTTC
TRBV10-1	TRBD2	TRBJ2-7	few	CARSERGVYEQYF	TGCGCCAGGTCCGAACGGGGGGTCTACGAGCAGTACTTC
TRBV4-2	TRBD2	TRBJ2-5	few	CASSQDLGTSGRGETQYF	TGTGCCAGCAGCCAAGATCTTGGAACTAGCGGTCGGGGAGAGACCCAGTACTTC
TRBV10-3	-	TRBJ1-1	few	CAISGTSVNTEAFF	TGTGCCATCAGTGGGACGTCGGTGAACACTGAAGCTTTCTTT
TRBV27	-	TRBJ2-3	-	CASSSDGFSTDTQYF	TGTGCCAGCAGCTCGGACGGATTTAGCACAGATACGCAGTATTTT
TRBV5-5	-	TRBJ1-2	few	CASRKDAIYGYTF	TGTGCCAGCAGGAAGGACGCTATCTATGGCTACACCTTC
TRBV25-1	TRBD1	TRBJ2-7	few	CASTPRDRGYVQYF	TGTGCCAGCACACCTAGGGACAGGGGATACGTGCAGTACTTC
TRBV20-1	-	TRBJ2-7	few	CSASRQGGLNPYEQYF	TGCAGTGCTAGCAGGCAGGGGGGTCTAAATCCCTACGAGCAGTACTTC
TRBV6-1	-	TRBJ2-3	few	CASSTGPVLNTDTQYF	TGTGCCAGCAGTACCGGCCCCGTGCTAAACACAGATACGCAGTATTTT
TRBV7-9	-	TRBJ2-1	few	CASSHPGGSEREQFF	TGTGCCAGCAGCCACCCTGGGGGTAGCGAGCGGGAGCAGTTCTTC
TRBV12-3/TRBV12-4	TRBD1	TRBJ2-7	few	CASSFAGQGENEQYF	TGTGCCAGCAGTTTCGCGGGACAGGGGGAAAACGAGCAGTACTTC
TRBV28	TRBD1	TRBJ1-1	-	CASSLYGEGTGGTRAFF	TGTGCCAGCAGTTTATACGGGGAGGGGACAGGGGGTACCCGAGCTTTCTTT
TRBV12-3/TRBV12-4	-	TRBJ1-5	few	CASQPGGVNQPQHF	TGTGCCAGCCAGCCGGGGGGGGTCAATCAGCCCCAGCATTTT
TRBV6-6	-	TRBJ2-2	-	CASTTLGTGELFF	TGTGCCAGCACCACTTTGGGCACCGGGGAGCTGTTTTTT
TRBV29-1	-	TRBJ2-7	many	CSVQGPVSYEQYF	TGCAGCGTTCAGGGCCCCGTTTCCTACGAGCAGTACTTC
TRBV5-1	TRBD1	TRBJ2-2	-	CASSLVRDRPLSTGELFF	TGCGCCAGCAGCTTGGTACGGGACAGGCCGTTATCCACCGGGGAGCTGTTTTTT
TRBV4-1	-	TRBJ2-7	few	CASSQEGRTRDEQYF	TGCGCCAGCAGCCAAGAGGGACGGACTCGCGACGAGCAGTACTTC
TRBV5-1	-	TRBJ2-1	-	CASSLMSGYNEQFF	TGCGCCAGCAGCTTGATGTCGGGGTACAATGAGCAGTTCTTC
TRBV5-5	-	TRBJ2-2	-	CASSLGLRLNTGELFF	TGTGCCAGCAGCTTGGGGCTCCGATTGAACACCGGGGAGCTGTTTTTT
TRBV6-2/TRBV6-3	-	TRBJ1-1	few	CASSYIGFGTEAFF	TGTGCCAGCAGTTACATTGGATTCGGCACTGAAGCTTTCTTT
TRBV10-3	-	TRBJ2-7	-	CAISGAGGAGEQYF	TGTGCCATCAGTGGGGCGGGCGGGGCTGGCGAGCAGTACTTC
TRBV4-1	-	TRBJ1-5	once	CASSQMGGQPQHF	TGCGCCAGCAGCCAAATGGGGGGTCAGCCCCAGCATTTT
TRBV10-2	TRBD2	TRBJ2-3	-	CAIWSGGSTDTQYF	TGCGCCATTTGGAGCGGGGGAAGCACAGATACGCAGTATTTT
TRBV3-1	-	TRBJ2-5	-	CASSQDDEPSGVGQETQYF	TGTGCCAGCAGCCAAGATGACGAGCCATCAGGAGTCGGACAAGAGACCCAGTACTTC
TRBV20-1	-	TRBJ2-5	few	CSARGQSETQYF	TGCAGTGCTAGAGGACAGTCAGAGACCCAGTACTTC
TRBV7-8	-	TRBJ2-5	-	CASSLEIGDFETQYF	TGTGCCAGCAGCTTAGAAATAGGGGATTTCGAGACCCAGTACTTC
TRBV4-1	TRBD2	TRBJ2-7	-	CASSLLAGLAYEQYF	TGCGCCAGCAGCTTACTAGCGGGTTTAGCCTACGAGCAGTACTTC
TRBV28	TRBD2	TRBJ2-5	-	CASSDTSGEKETQYF	TGTGCCAGCAGTGATACTAGCGGGGAAAAAGAGACCCAGTACTTC
TRBV15	-	TRBJ1-6	-	CATSRDLGRTNDSPLHF	TGTGCCACCAGCAGAGATTTAGGGAGGACCAACGATTCACCCCTCCACTTT
TRBV7-6	TRBD1	TRBJ2-7	few	CASSSIQGTSSYEQYF	TGTGCCAGCAGCTCGATACAGGGGACGAGCTCCTACGAGCAGTACTTC
TRBV20-1	-	TRBJ2-3	-	CSARDTGADTQYF	TGCAGTGCTAGAGATACCGGTGCAGATACGCAGTATTTT
TRBV5-1	-	TRBJ2-3	-	CASSLDPGRPDTQYF	TGCGCCAGCAGCTTGGACCCTGGTCGGCCAGATACGCAGTATTTT
TRBV24-1	-	TRBJ2-5	few	CATQRDETQYF	TGTGCCACCCAAAGGGACGAGACCCAGTACTTC
TRBV5-1	-	TRBJ1-5	few	CASSSAGGSNQPQHF	TGCGCCAGCAGCTCCGCCGGTGGGAGCAATCAGCCCCAGCATTTT
TRBV9	TRBD2	TRBJ2-1	-	CASSVDGGGARDEQFF	TGTGCCAGCAGCGTAGACGGCGGGGGGGCCCGGGATGAGCAGTTCTTC
TRBV6-5	-	TRBJ1-6	-	CASSLWSRGNSPLHF	TGTGCCAGCAGTTTGTGGTCGCGGGGGAACTCACCCCTCCACTTT
TRBV20-1	TRBD1	TRBJ2-3	few	CSATPGTGSDTQYF	TGCAGTGCTACGCCCGGGACAGGGTCAGATACGCAGTATTTT
TRBV30	-	TRBJ2-7	-	CAWRHRVSYEQYF	TGTGCCTGGAGACACAGGGTGAGCTACGAGCAGTACTTC
TRBV7-6	-	TRBJ2-7	-	CASSFLGDGDEQYF	TGTGCCAGCAGCTTTTTGGGTGACGGGGACGAGCAGTACTTC
TRBV12-3/TRBV12-4	TRBD2	TRBJ2-5	few	CASSLGGTSGSQETQYF	TGTGCCAGCAGTTTAGGGGGGACTAGCGGGAGCCAAGAGACCCAGTACTTC
TRBV29-1	-	TRBJ2-5	-	CSVVEVYQETQYF	TGCAGCGTTGTAGAGGTGTACCAAGAGACCCAGTACTTC
TRBV12-3/TRBV12-4	TRBD2	TRBJ2-5	-	CASSLWTSGQQETQYF	TGTGCCAGCAGTTTGTGGACTAGCGGACAGCAAGAGACCCAGTACTTC
TRBV27	TRBD2	TRBJ2-1	-	CASSRAGGLYEQFF	TGTGCCAGCAGTCGAGCGGGGGGGCTCTATGAGCAGTTCTTC
TRBV12-3/TRBV12-4	-	TRBJ2-2	few	CASRRRGGTGELFF	TGTGCCAGCAGGAGGAGGGGGGGCACCGGGGAGCTGTTTTTT
TRBV18	-	TRBJ1-1	-	CASSPLGRGYTEAFF	TGTGCCAGCTCACCACTGGGTAGGGGTTATACTGAAGCTTTCTTT
TRBV10-2	-	TRBJ2-7	-	CASSEGRDEQYF	TGCGCCAGCAGTGAGGGAAGGGACGAGCAGTACTTC
TRBV20-1	-	TRBJ2-6	-	CSATGLNSGANVLTF	TGCAGTGCTACGGGACTGAACTCTGGGGCCAACGTCCTGACTTTC
TRBV7-6	TRBD2	TRBJ2-3	few	CASSRGTSGLDTQYF	TGTGCCAGCAGCCGGGGGACTAGCGGGTTGGATACGCAGTATTTT
TRBV2	TRBD2	TRBJ2-3	-	CASSDGLVIADTQYF	TGTGCCAGCAGTGACGGACTAGTCATCGCAGATACGCAGTATTTT
TRBV29-1	-	TRBJ1-1	-	CSADKARGTEAFF	TGCAGCGCAGACAAGGCCCGGGGCACTGAAGCTTTCTTT
TRBV12-3/TRBV12-4	-	TRBJ2-7	-	CASSTWTPTYEQYF	TGTGCCAGCAGTACCTGGACGCCCACCTACGAGCAGTACTTC